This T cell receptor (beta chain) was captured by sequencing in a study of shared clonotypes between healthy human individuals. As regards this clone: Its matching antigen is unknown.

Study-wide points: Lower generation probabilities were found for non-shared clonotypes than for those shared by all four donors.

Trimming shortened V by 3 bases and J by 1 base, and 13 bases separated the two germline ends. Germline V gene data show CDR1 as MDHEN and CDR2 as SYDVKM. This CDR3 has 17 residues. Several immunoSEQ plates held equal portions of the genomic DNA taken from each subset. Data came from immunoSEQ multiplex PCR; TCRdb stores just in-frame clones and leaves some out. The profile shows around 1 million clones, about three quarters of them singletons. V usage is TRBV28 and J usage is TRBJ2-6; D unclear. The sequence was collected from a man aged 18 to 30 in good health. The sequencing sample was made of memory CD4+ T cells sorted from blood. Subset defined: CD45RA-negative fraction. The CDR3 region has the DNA TGTGCCAGCAGTTTGCGCTCAGATGAATCTGGGGCCAACGTCCTGACTTTC. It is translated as CASSLRSDESGANVLTF.